This T cell receptor beta chain derives from a study of response to subunit inactivated influenza vaccine. TCRdb called the RT-PCR reads again in MiXCR, with one record for every CDR3 protein. The sample includes 400,000 to 650,000 distinct CDR3 sequences, roughly 7.9% seen only once; the top ten take about an eighth. This TCR was recovered from a man between 50 and 69 years old who received an inactivated influenza vaccine. The source material was PBMCs from blood, sampled around 2 years after vaccination.

The CDR3 region is CSAISMVFSKETQYF. In DNA form, the CDR3 reads TGCAGTGCCATATCCATGGTCTTCTCAAAAGAGACCCAGTACTTC. The rearrangement joins TRBV20-1 to TRBJ2-5; D call uncertain. V lost 6 bases and J 3 bases, leaving 20 bases between the germline ends. CDR3 length: 15 amino acids. Germline values: CDR1 DFQATT, CDR2 SNEGSKA (reference sequence).